This paragraph reports one TCR beta chain. The data originate from a study of T cell responses to AZD1222 COVID-19 vaccine. Sequencing was performed with immunoSEQ multiplex PCR; in TCRdb, only in-frame clones are kept and a portion is missing. This table has just over 65,000 clones, about 90% appearing once. This TCR derives from an adult in good health. Specimen: peripheral blood, collected on day 0 of AZD1222 vaccination.

As DNA, the CDR3 is TGTGCCAGCAGCTTAGTTCGGGGAGAGTATGGCTACACCTTC. Protein sequence: CASSLVRGEYGYTF. V is TRBV7-2 and J is TRBJ1-2, with D uncertain. V gave up 1 base and J gave up 5 bases, with 11 bases separating them. The length of the CDR3 is 14 residues. Germline V lookup: CDR1 SGHTA, CDR2 FQGNSA.